Many counts were recorded for the clone carrying this T cell receptor beta chain. RNA transcripts were the source from which TCR beta CDR3 regions were amplified. HTBI primers served in a first-round RT-PCR, which a second-round multiplex PCR followed. TCRdb re-called the multiplex PCR reads through MiXCR, storing one row per CDR3 protein. The sample has about 480,000 distinct CDR3 sequences, approximately 15% seen once. V lost 1 base, J lost 5 bases, and 6 bases lay in between. The germline CDR1 and CDR2 sequences are SGHRS and YFSETQ. This CDR3 spans 13 amino acids. The sample comes from a study of Graves' ophthalmopathy and Graves' hyperthyroidism. Study at large: Untreated patients at initial diagnosis provided peripheral blood.

This TCR was recovered from a woman in her twenties or thirties with Graves' ophthalmopathy. This rearrangement joins TRBV5-1 to TRBJ2-2; unclear D gene. The sequencing sample was made of blood. Here the CDR3 DNA reads TGCGCCAGCAGCTTGACAGTAACCGGGGAGCTGTTTTTT. This sequence encodes CASSLTVTGELFF.